This T cell receptor (delta chain) is from a study of gammadelta T cells in human blood (TCRdb year 2020). Overall study results and their limits: According to the study, polyclonal expansion of innate gamma-delta T cells right after birth appeared to be driven by microbial exposure.

Receptor libraries were prepared by RT-PCR. The reads were generated on an Illumina MiSeq. TCRdb reran clone calling on the public reads with CATT; rows sharing one DNA sequence were then combined. This sample comprises 1,500 to 2,000 delta-chain clones, 8.8% of them detected only once. Jointly, the top ten make up approximately 4% of the sample. Germline trimming: 1 base from V, 0 bases from J; junction bases outside gene matches: 21. For CDR1 and CDR2, the germline V gene lists NSMFDY and ISSIKDK. The CDR3 measures 21 amino acids from cysteine to phenylalanine. Just CDR3 DNA is preserved here, 63 bases in frame from base 1. This clone is labeled large (0.1 to 1%). Its antigen remains undetermined. Base qualities are not provided; no much larger clone lies one nucleotide away.

This TCR derives from a human donor. The sample taken for sequencing was non-Vgamma9Vdelta2 gamma-delta T cells from infant blood. This sequence uses TRAV29/DV5 and TRDJ1; 10 bases in the junction line up with TRDD3. The bases are TGTGCAGCAAGCACTAGTTTCCTACGGGGGGGGATACGGGTGTACACCGATAAACTCATCTTT. Its amino acids are CAASTSFLRGGIRVYTDKLIF.